This TCR beta chain was found in a study of cytomegalovirus exposure and HLA in healthy donors. Study-wide points: A few of the chains that were CMV-associated were confirmed in vitro to be specific for CMV antigens. Generally TCR sequences proved uncommon, though certain public TCRs appeared in numerous donors. A list of about 180 TCR beta chains associated with cytomegalovirus was given.

The CDR3 sequence is 14 residues long. Looked up from germline, CDR1 is MNHEY and CDR2 is SMNVEV (reference sequence). Trimming pared 3 bases from V and 7 bases from J, leaving 10 bases between. As to this clone: The antigen is undetermined.

Only in-frame clones appear in the TCRdb table, and some are missing; sequencing was by immunoSEQ multiplex PCR. Of 90,000 to 150,000 clones listed, roughly 83% are singletons. V is TRBV27 and J is TRBJ1-6; possible D gene TRBD1, 5 bases. The receptor's source is a man aged 18-30 years in good health and CMV-seronegative. Sequenced: PBMCs. The CDR3 DNA sequence: TGTGCCAGCAGTTTCTCAGGGAGGAATTCACCCCTCCACTTT. Its protein is CASSFSGRNSPLHF.